This T cell receptor (beta chain) emerged from a study of shared T cell receptors in the human thymus. Some clones are missing from TCRdb's copy, which holds only in-frame ones; the method was immunoSEQ multiplex PCR. The sample shows 600,000 to 900,000 clones, around 85% of them seen only once. Trimming shortened V by 4 bases and J by 4 bases, and 13 bases separated the two germline ends. The CDR3 covers 13 residues. Germline CDR1 and CDR2: SQVTM and ANQGSEA. This sample was also put to use in a study of human thymus T cells. That investigation notes: Surgeons resected thymus tissue during corrective heart surgery. Thymic and blood repertoires showed apparently biased V and J gene usage.

This clonotype was sampled from a girl in the first two years of life with a congenital heart defect. The genes are TRBV29-1 and TRBJ2-5, with D tentatively TRBD1 (5 bases). Sequencing was done on a sample of thymocytes. For the CDR3, the DNA is TGCAGCGTTGTAGGGGTACGCCTAGAGACCCAGTACTTC. Translating gives CSVVGVRLETQYF.